Below are 29 T cell receptor beta chains sequenced from a single sample in a study of yellow fever vaccine responses in identical twins. A single record per CDR3 protein comes from TCRdb applying MiXCR to the RT-PCR reads. This sample has fewer than 4,500 distinct CDR3 sequences; about 85% occur once, and the top ten carry about 3%. Sequences were derived from T cells from blood (PBMCs), unsorted or a sorted subset (not recorded which), sampled before or after yellow fever vaccination (not recorded which). These receptors were taken from a woman younger than 30 who received the yellow fever vaccine.

This clonotype has more than one count but fewer than ten. V is TRBV12-3 or TRBV12-4 and J is TRBJ2-1; D is possibly TRBD1 or TRBD2 (5 bases each). The CDR3 runs 17 residues. V lost 0 bases and J lost 3, with 15 bases in between. CDR3 in amino acids: CASSLAQERGGYNEQFF. As DNA, the CDR3 is TGTGCCAGCAGTTTAGCGCAGGAGAGGGGCGGCTACAATGAGCAGTTCTTC.

In nucleotides, the CDR3 is TGTGCCAGCAGTTCGCTACAGGGGGCCAAAAACATTCAGTACTTC. Its translation is CASSSLQGAKNIQYF. The chain carries TRBV12-3 or TRBV12-4 and TRBJ2-4, with 7 bases identical to TRBD1. V lost 4 bases to trimming and J lost 1 base; unmatched junction nucleotides: 4. This CDR3 region has 15 residues.

This clonotype was detected a few times. The gene calls are TRBV29-1 and TRBJ1-3; no clear D gene. Looked up from germline, CDR1 is SQVTM and CDR2 is ANQGSEA. The V gene lost 4 bases and the J gene lost 0 bases, with 13 bases spanning the gap. The CDR3 has 15 residues. The CDR3 nucleotides are TGCAGCGTTGCCGGCAGTCAGTCCTCTGGAAACACCATATATTTT. Protein product: CSVAGSQSSGNTIYF.

The chain carries TRBV29-1 and TRBJ2-1; D is ambiguous. V lost 8 bases, J lost 6 bases, and 14 bases lay in between. The CDR3 is 12 amino acids. Germline loops: CDR1 SQVTM, CDR2 ANQGSEA. The CDR3 sequence: CSTDLVGNEQFF. The DNA of the CDR3 is TGCAGCACCGACCTAGTGGGCAATGAGCAGTTCTTC.

The chain uses TRBV28 and TRBJ2-5; a weak D match, TRBD2 (6 bases). The ends were cut back, 4 bases at V and 5 bases at J, with 20 bases in the middle. This CDR3 contains 16 residues. CDR1 MDHEN and CDR2 SYDVKM come from the germline V gene. In nucleotides, the CDR3 is TGTGCCAGCAGTTCCCGACGATCTAGCGTCGCCGAGACCCAGTACTTC. It translates to CASSSRRSSVAETQYF.

The chain employs TRBV2 and TRBJ2-5; TRBD2 matches 7 bases. Trimming took 2 bases from V and 7 from J; bases not matched to a gene: 7. The CDR3 sequence is 14 residues long. CDR1 is SNHLY and CDR2 is FYNNEI in the germline V gene. CDR3 sequence (DNA): TGTGCCAGCAGTGAACAAGCGGGGTTGGTGACCCAGTACTTC. As protein: CASSEQAGLVTQYF.

V gene TRBV5-8 combines with J gene TRBJ2-1, with a possible D match to TRBD2 (5 bases). The CDR3 runs to 12 residues. Germline CDR1 and CDR2: SGHTS and YDEGEE. V lost 4 bases, J lost 7 bases, and 9 bases lay in between. CDR3 sequence: CASSQRRNEQFF. CDR3 nucleotides: TGTGCCAGCAGCCAGAGGAGGAATGAGCAGTTCTTC.

The rearrangement joins TRBV20-1 to TRBJ2-1, with D maybe TRBD2 (5 bases). Germline CDR1 reads DFQATT; CDR2 reads SNEGSKA (reference sequence). The length of the CDR3 is 14 residues. Trimming removed 1 base at V and 6 bases at J, with 13 bases between. The CDR3 loop is CSARALGLGNEQFF. The CDR3 DNA follows: TGCAGTGCTAGAGCACTAGGGTTGGGCAATGAGCAGTTCTTC.

The chain combines TRBV7-6 with TRBJ2-2; D gene unclear. The V end lost 4 bases, the J end lost 6 bases, and 9 bases lay between the germline ends. Looked up from germline, CDR1 is SGHVS and CDR2 is FNYEAQ. The CDR3 extends over 13 amino acids. CDR3 DNA sequence: TGTGCCAGCAGCTCAAGCAGTGCCGGGGAGCTGTTTTTT. This gives the protein CASSSSSAGELFF.

The rearrangement joins TRBV29-1 to TRBJ2-1, with 14 bases identical to TRBD2. This CDR3 is built from 19 residues. Germline V lookup: CDR1 SQVTM, CDR2 ANQGSEA. Trimming removed 7 bases from V and 4 bases from J; junction bases left unmatched: 18. The CDR3 nucleotides are TGCAGCGGCGATAGAATAGGGGGACTAGCGGGAGTAAGGTACAATGAGCAGTTCTTC. It yields the protein CSGDRIGGLAGVRYNEQFF.

The V gene is TRBV5-6, the J gene TRBJ2-3; TRBD2 aligns across 10 bases. The CDR3 runs to 15 residues. J gave up 2 bases and V 6 bases, and 6 bases lay outside the gene matches. CDR1 is SGHDT and CDR2 is YYEEEE in the germline V gene. The DNA for the CDR3 is TGTGCCAGCAAGAGCCTAGCGGGGGACACAGATACGCAGTATTTT. This gives the protein CASKSLAGDTDTQYF.

The chain has TRBV28 and TRBJ1-6; no reliable D call. The V and J ends lost 0 bases and 6 bases respectively, with 3 bases between them. CDR3 length: 13 amino acids. Germline V gene sequence: CDR1 MDHEN, CDR2 SYDVKM. The CDR3 here is CASSLWANSPLHF. As DNA, the CDR3 is TGTGCCAGCAGTTTATGGGCTAATTCACCCCTCCACTTT.

This chain links TRBV11-2 with TRBJ2-5; 10 bases align to TRBD1. The V and J ends lost 5 bases and 2 bases, in that order; junction bases with no gene match: 5. The CDR3 loop spans 15 amino acids. Germline CDR1 and CDR2: SGHAT and FQNNGV. The chain's CDR3 is CASSHPGQGQETQYF. The CDR3 region has the DNA TGTGCCAGCAGCCATCCGGGACAGGGGCAAGAGACCCAGTACTTC.

This clonotype appeared a few times. The chain uses TRBV4-1 and TRBJ1-1; weak D call: TRBD1 (6 bases). There are 14 residues in the CDR3. CDR1 MGHRA and CDR2 YSYEKL come from the germline V gene. Trimming left V 5 bases short and J 2 bases short, with 12 bases between. CDR3 nucleotides: TGCGCCAGCAGCGGTACAGGGTTTAACACTGAAGCTTTCTTT. This translates into CASSGTGFNTEAFF.

This sequence joins TRBV4-1 and TRBJ1-2, with D possibly being TRBD1 (5 bases). The CDR3 is made up of 13 amino acids. Germline V CDR1 and CDR2: MGHRA, YSYEKL. V shed 1 base and J shed 7 bases, with 10 bases lying between them. CDR3 residues: CASSQAGGGGYTF. CDR3 in DNA: TGCGCCAGCAGCCAAGCGGGGGGTGGTGGCTACACCTTC.

This clonotype was seen only a few times. This chain connects TRBV12-3 or TRBV12-4 to TRBJ2-3, with 8 nucleotides matching TRBD2. Trimming took 5 bases from V and 2 from J; bases not matched to a gene: 6. The CDR3 is 15 amino acids. The CDR3 DNA sequence: TGTGCCAGCAGTCCCCCCGGACTAGCCACAGATACGCAGTATTTT. Its protein product is CASSPPGLATDTQYF.

This clonotype was detected once. J is TRBJ2-7 and V is TRBV5-4; D is uncertain. The CDR3 has 12 residues. V gave up 4 bases and J gave up 3 bases, with 8 bases separating them. Germline-derived CDR1 and CDR2 are SGHNT and YYREEE (reference sequence). The CDR3 DNA reads TGTGCCAGCAGCCGACTGAACTACGAGCAGTACTTC. Encoded protein: CASSRLNYEQYF. Full variable domain (outside the CDR3, taken from reference TRBV5-4 and TRBJ2-7): ETGVTQSPTHLIKTRGQQVTLRCSSQSGHNTVSWYQQALGQGPQFIFQYYREEENGRGNFPPRFSGLQFPNYSSELNVNALELDDSALYLCASSRLNYEQYFGPGTRLTVT.

This clonotype was detected a few times. The chain couples TRBV18 to TRBJ2-5; TRBD2 matches at 7 bases. Per germline, CDR1 KGHSH and CDR2 LQKENI. V was clipped by 0 bases and J by 1 base; unmatched bases: 5. This CDR3 region has 16 residues. For the CDR3, the DNA is TGTGCCAGCTCACCACCTCAGGGAGGGATCCAAGAGACCCAGTACTTC. Amino acids: CASSPPQGGIQETQYF.

The chain joins TRBV12-3 or TRBV12-4 to TRBJ2-2; D perhaps matches TRBD2 (5 bases). The CDR3 loop spans 13 amino acids. Trimming took off 3 bases at V and 4 bases at J, with 6 bases between the two ends. The CDR3 spells CASSFRGTGELFF. Written as DNA, the CDR3 is TGTGCCAGCAGTTTCCGGGGCACCGGGGAGCTGTTTTTT.

CDR3 region: CASSPQDRVFSLETQYF. For the CDR3, the DNA is TGTGCCAGCAGCCCACAGGACAGGGTGTTTAGTTTGGAGACCCAGTACTTC. The rearrangement links TRBV7-6 to TRBJ2-5; 8 nucleotides match TRBD1. The CDR3 runs to 17 residues. Germline V gene data show CDR1 as SGHVS and CDR2 as FNYEAQ. V lost 5 bases to trimming and J lost 5 bases; unmatched junction nucleotides: 16. The complete variable domain, with remaining parts taken from reference TRBV7-6 and TRBJ2-5, reads GAGVSQSPRYKVTKRGQDVALRCDPISGHVSLYWYRQALGQGPEFLTYFNYEAQQDKSGLPNDRFSAERPEGSISTLTIQRTEQRDSAMYRCASSPQDRVFSLETQYFGPGTRLLVL.

The V gene is TRBV20-1, the J gene TRBJ2-5; D call uncertain. This CDR3 spans 14 amino acids. Germline values: CDR1 DFQATT, CDR2 SNEGSKA (reference sequence). The V gene lost 2 bases and the J gene lost 1 base, with 11 bases spanning the gap. The CDR3 sequence: CSARKERIQETQYF. The CDR3 DNA follows: TGCAGTGCTAGAAAAGAACGGATCCAAGAGACCCAGTACTTC.

Only a few counts were recorded for this clonotype. The rearrangement links TRBV29-1 to TRBJ2-4; D not certain. Trimming took 5 bases from V and 7 from J, leaving 9 bases between them. Germline CDR1 SQVTM, CDR2 ANQGSEA. The CDR3 consists of 11 residues. For the CDR3, the DNA is TGCAGCGTTCGCCTTTGGAACATTCAGTACTTC. As protein: CSVRLWNIQYF. The whole variable domain, remainder taken from reference TRBV29-1 and TRBJ2-4, is SAVISQKPSRDICQRGTSLTIQCQVDSQVTMMFWYRQQPGQSLTLIATANQGSEATYESGFVIDKFPISRPNLTFSTLTVSNMSPEDSSIYLCSVRLWNIQYFGAGTRLSVL.

This chain links TRBV11-3 with TRBJ2-7, with 11 bases identical to TRBD2. Per the germline V gene, CDR1 is SGHNT and CDR2 is YENEEA. Trimming cost V 5 bases and J 1 base; bases outside gene matches: 7. The CDR3 runs 16 residues. The CDR3 region is CASSTFPSGRSYEQYF. CDR3 DNA: TGTGCCAGCAGCACATTTCCTAGCGGGAGGTCCTACGAGCAGTACTTC.

V and J are TRBV5-1 and TRBJ2-1; TRBD2 agrees at 9 bases. V was clipped by 4 bases and J by 3 bases; unmatched bases: 8. Germline values: CDR1 SGHRS, CDR2 YFSETQ. The CDR3 extends over 16 amino acids. The CDR3 loop is CASSPRLAELYNEQFF. In nucleotides, the CDR3 is TGCGCCAGCAGCCCAAGACTAGCGGAACTCTACAATGAGCAGTTCTTC.

The V and J genes are TRBV21-1 and TRBJ2-3. TRBV21-1 is a known pseudogene. CDR3 length: 14 residues. As DNA, the CDR3 is TGTGCCAGCAGCAAATCGGCAGGCACAGATACGCAGTATTTT. Its translation: CASSKSAGTDTQYF.

The genes are TRBV29-1 and TRBJ2-7, with D uncertain. V lost 4 bases, J lost 3 bases, and 7 bases lay in between. Germline lookup yields CDR1 SQVTM and CDR2 ANQGSEA. The CDR3 is 11 amino acids. CDR3 sequence (DNA): TGCAGCGTTGGCCCCCGCTACGAGCAGTACTTC. Amino acids: CSVGPRYEQYF.

The chain recombines TRBV20-1 with TRBJ2-5; D unclear. This CDR3 has 12 residues. Germline V gives CDR1 DFQATT, CDR2 SNEGSKA (reference sequence). Trimming took 3 bases from V and 5 from J, leaving 10 bases between them. CDR3 nucleotides: TGCAGTGCTAGCCCCGATCAGGAGACCCAGTACTTC. This encodes CSASPDQETQYF.

The chain employs TRBV30 and TRBJ2-7, with D hard to call. CDR3 length equals 14 residues. The V gene lost 3 bases and the J gene lost 4 bases, with 16 bases spanning the gap. Germline V CDR1 and CDR2: GTSNPN, SVGIG (reference sequence). The CDR3 region is CAWSPLPLGYEQYF. CDR3 DNA: TGTGCCTGGAGCCCACTCCCTCTAGGGTACGAGCAGTACTTC. Variable domain in full (rest from reference TRBV30 and TRBJ2-7): SQTIHQWPATLVQPVGSPLSLECTVEGTSNPNLYWYRQAAGRGLQLLFYSVGIGQISSEVPQNLSASRPQDRQFILSSKKLLLSDSGFYLCAWSPLPLGYEQYFGPGTRLTVT.

This clonotype has only a few counts. This chain connects TRBV7-2 to TRBJ2-3, with D uncertain. V dropped 5 bases and J dropped 12 bases, with 15 bases sitting between them. CDR3 size: 12 residues. Germline V gene data show CDR1 as SGHTA and CDR2 as FQGNSA. This CDR3 reads CASSATPASQYF. As DNA, the CDR3 is TGTGCCAGCAGCGCTACTCCAGCCAGCCAGTATTTT.